The TCR beta chain under discussion was sequenced for a study of T cell responses to AZD1222 COVID-19 vaccine. This CDR3 is 13 amino acids long. Trimming shortened V by 7 bases and J by 0 bases, and 9 bases separated the two germline ends. Measured with immunoSEQ multiplex PCR; TCRdb has only the in-frame clones, and not every one. The sample lists roughly 80,000 clones; less than 95% were seen once. Worth noting for this clone: As yet, its antigen is unknown.

Study-level points and caveats: Nearly half of unique spike-specific TCRs reportedly avoided B.1.351 and B.1.1.7 mutated regions.

Sequences were derived from peripheral blood, sampled 28 days after the second AZD1222 dose. The clonotype originates from an adult who received the AZD1222 COVID-19 vaccine. The genes are TRBV12-3 or TRBV12-4 and TRBJ1-1; a weak D match, TRBD1 (6 bases). The CDR3 DNA is TGTGCCAGCAACAGGGCAATGAACACTGAAGCTTTCTTT. Its translation: CASNRAMNTEAFF.